The rows below give T cell receptor beta chains drawn from one sample of a study of T cells after yellow fever vaccination. TCRdb reprocessed the 5' RACE reads via MiXCR and lists one record per CDR3 protein. The sample lists about 30,000 distinct CDR3 sequences; about 4.7% were seen once. The sequencing used CD8+ T cells sorted from PBMCs, collected 10 days after the yellow fever booster vaccination. These TCRs come from a man between 25 and 39 years old who received the YFV17D yellow fever vaccine. The conserved cysteine and the conserved F or W are not part of the CDR3 here.

j_call: TRBJ2-7
cdr3_length: 11
v_call: TRBV27
cdr3_aa: ASSSALSYEQY

j_call: TRBJ2-7
cdr3_length: 13
v_call: TRBV4-3
cdr3_aa: ASSQDRAGGYEQY

j_call: TRBJ2-2
cdr3_length: 12
v_call: TRBV11-2
cdr3_aa: ASSYNQGAGELF

j_call: TRBJ2-3
cdr3_length: 13
v_call: TRBV12-3/TRBV12-4
cdr3_aa: ASSTSGSATDTQY

j_call: TRBJ2-7
cdr3_length: 13
v_call: TRBV20-1
cdr3_aa: SARDDTDSSYEQY

j_call: TRBJ1-6
cdr3_length: 7
v_call: TRBV7-6
cdr3_aa: ASSPTEG

j_call: TRBJ2-1
cdr3_length: 13
v_call: TRBV7-2
cdr3_aa: ASSFRLPPYNEQF

j_call: TRBJ2-3
cdr3_length: 14
v_call: TRBV4-2
cdr3_aa: ASSQDAGVEGNTQY

j_call: TRBJ1-1
cdr3_length: 12
v_call: TRBV5-1
cdr3_aa: ASSRSYMNTEAF

j_call: TRBJ2-5
cdr3_length: 14
v_call: TRBV7-9
cdr3_aa: ASSLQDRGRQETQY

j_call: TRBJ2-7
cdr3_length: 13
v_call: TRBV5-4
cdr3_aa: ASSLLGTSSYEQY

j_call: TRBJ2-1
cdr3_length: 10
v_call: TRBV12-3/TRBV12-4
cdr3_aa: ATKEGDNEQF

j_call: TRBJ2-7
cdr3_length: 10
v_call: TRBV7-2
cdr3_aa: ASSSYGNEQY

j_call: TRBJ1-1
cdr3_length: 10
v_call: TRBV29-1
cdr3_aa: SVVQSATEAF

j_call: TRBJ2-3
cdr3_length: 13
v_call: TRBV6-5
cdr3_aa: ASSYSGLGADTQY

j_call: TRBJ2-7
cdr3_length: 12
v_call: TRBV11-2
cdr3_aa: ASSPEAEFYEQY

j_call: TRBJ2-5
cdr3_length: 11
v_call: TRBV6-5
cdr3_aa: ASSYGVGETQY

j_call: TRBJ2-1
cdr3_length: 14
v_call: TRBV13
cdr3_aa: ASSYRTSAGSDEQF

j_call: TRBJ2-7
cdr3_length: 11
v_call: TRBV6-2/TRBV6-3
cdr3_aa: ASSWDSSYEQY

j_call: TRBJ1-1
cdr3_length: 10
v_call: TRBV30
cdr3_aa: AWSVANTEAF

j_call: TRBJ2-2
cdr3_length: 15
v_call: TRBV20-1
cdr3_aa: SARDRLGQGNTGELF

j_call: TRBJ2-1
cdr3_length: 12
v_call: TRBV27
cdr3_aa: ASSWEGAMGEQF

j_call: TRBJ2-3
cdr3_length: 14
v_call: TRBV20-1
cdr3_aa: SADGGSSVSTDTQY

j_call: TRBJ2-7
cdr3_length: 15
v_call: TRBV28
cdr3_aa: ASSRTKGLAGSYEQY

j_call: TRBJ2-3
cdr3_length: 16
v_call: TRBV12-1
cdr3_aa: ASSFRTGASGGTDTQY

j_call: TRBJ1-1
cdr3_length: 11
v_call: TRBV7-6
cdr3_aa: ASSLGGAYEAF

j_call: TRBJ2-7
cdr3_length: 13
v_call: TRBV18
cdr3_aa: ASSPTSGSFYEQY

j_call: TRBJ1-2
cdr3_length: 11
v_call: TRBV6-5
cdr3_aa: ASSNPHGKGYT

j_call: TRBJ2-5
cdr3_length: 17
v_call: TRBV3-1
cdr3_aa: ATCQGFAGGPIESETQY

j_call: TRBJ2-3
cdr3_length: 11
v_call: TRBV20-1
cdr3_aa: SAVAGGTDTQY

j_call: TRBJ2-7
cdr3_length: 12
v_call: TRBV6-1
cdr3_aa: ASLPGWNSYEQY

j_call: TRBJ2-5
cdr3_length: 14
v_call: TRBV28
cdr3_aa: ASSPNQYYWQETQY

j_call: TRBJ2-1
cdr3_length: 11
v_call: TRBV30
cdr3_aa: AWSRGGYNEQF

j_call: TRBJ2-3
cdr3_length: 13
v_call: TRBV6-1
cdr3_aa: ATTPRSGSTDTQY

j_call: TRBJ2-1
cdr3_length: 12
v_call: TRBV7-6
cdr3_aa: ASSSSTRDNEQF

j_call: TRBJ2-7
cdr3_length: 10
v_call: TRBV6-2/TRBV6-3
cdr3_aa: ASSYPHYEQY

j_call: TRBJ2-7
cdr3_length: 11
v_call: TRBV7-2
cdr3_aa: ASSLTAAYEQY

j_call: TRBJ2-7
cdr3_length: 12
v_call: TRBV30
cdr3_aa: AWSARAPYYEQY

j_call: TRBJ2-7
cdr3_length: 14
v_call: TRBV7-9
cdr3_aa: ASSLVGVEPRNEQY

j_call: TRBJ2-5
cdr3_length: 13
v_call: TRBV12-3/TRBV12-4
cdr3_aa: ASSGASGVKETQY

j_call: TRBJ1-5
cdr3_length: 11
v_call: TRBV25-1
cdr3_aa: ASSGASNQPQH

j_call: TRBJ2-2
cdr3_length: 10
v_call: TRBV24-1
cdr3_aa: ATRTDTGELF

j_call: TRBJ2-1
cdr3_length: 12
v_call: TRBV27
cdr3_aa: ASSKLGPYNEQF

j_call: TRBJ2-1
cdr3_length: 16
v_call: TRBV11-2
cdr3_aa: ASSLLAGFDRTYNEQF

j_call: TRBJ2-6
cdr3_length: 15
v_call: TRBV24-1
cdr3_aa: ATRREQGAPGANVLT

j_call: TRBJ2-2
cdr3_length: 17
v_call: TRBV9
cdr3_aa: ASSVDSGLAGEGTGELF

j_call: TRBJ2-5
cdr3_length: 13
v_call: TRBV6-2/TRBV6-3
cdr3_aa: ASSYTGMSQETQY

j_call: TRBJ2-7
cdr3_length: 11
v_call: TRBV27
cdr3_aa: ASSFDRSYEQY

j_call: TRBJ2-7
cdr3_length: 11
v_call: TRBV19
cdr3_aa: ASSPNMGGEQY